Listed below are T cell receptor beta chains from one sample, sequenced in a study of blood T cell repertoires in COVID-19. Sequencing was performed with immunoSEQ multiplex PCR; in TCRdb, only in-frame clones are kept and a portion is missing. Here the sample spans 200,000 to 300,000 clones, roughly 83% being singletons. Sequenced: peripheral blood. These receptors came from an elderly man with acute or convalescent COVID-19. Both conserved end residues are part of each CDR3. Each record gives: D gene, clone size, V gene, J gene, CDR3 DNA, CDR3 protein. The D gene is left open where the match is weak. A clone size is listed for some rows: how often the clone was seen (once, few, many), or a class if it is expanded.

.	.	TRBV10-3	TRBJ1-1	TGTGCCATCAGCGATACGGGGTACACTGAAGCTTTCTTT	CAISDTGYTEAFF
.	.	TRBV5-1	TRBJ1-1	TGCGCCAGCAGCTTGGCCACTACGGTGAACACTGAAGCTTTCTTT	CASSLATTVNTEAFF
TRBD1	.	TRBV15	TRBJ1-4	TGTGCCACCAGCAAGGACAGGCATGCAACTAATGAAAAACTGTTTTTT	CATSKDRHATNEKLFF
TRBD1	.	TRBV7-9	TRBJ2-5	TGTGCCAGCAGCCCCGGAGGACAGGGGGCTGTGACCCAGTACTTC	CASSPGGQGAVTQYF
.	.	TRBV5-1	TRBJ1-6	TGCGCCAGCAGCAATACAGAAAATTGGGGCTCACCCCTCCACTTT	CASSNTENWGSPLHF
TRBD2	.	TRBV27	TRBJ2-1	TGTGCCAGCAGTCCACGGACTAGCGGAGCACCTCATGAGCAGTTCTTC	CASSPRTSGAPHEQFF
.	.	TRBV2	TRBJ2-4	TGTGCCAGCAGTCTCAGGGATACCAAAAACATTCAGTACTTC	CASSLRDTKNIQYF
.	.	TRBV27	TRBJ1-5	TGTGCCAGCAGTTCCCGGGACACTCAAATTCAGCCCCAGCATTTT	CASSSRDTQIQPQHF
.	.	TRBV3-1/TRBV3-2	TRBJ1-6	TGTGCCAGCAGCCAGGGCAGTTCACCCCTCCACTTT	CASSQGSSPLHF
.	.	TRBV7-9	TRBJ2-5	TGTGCCAGCAGCCGAACCCGACAGACACAAGAGACCCAGTACTTC	CASSRTRQTQETQYF
.	.	TRBV3-1/TRBV3-2	TRBJ1-1	TGTGCCAGCAGCCCCTCCTCCACTGAAGCTTTCTTT	CASSPSSTEAFF
.	.	TRBV10-3	TRBJ2-2	TGTGCCATCAGTGAGGTCAGGAACACCGGGGAGCTGTTTTTT	CAISEVRNTGELFF
.	.	TRBV5-1	TRBJ2-5	TGCGCCAGCGGGGAAGACAGGGAGGCGACCCAGTACTTC	CASGEDREATQYF
.	.	TRBV6-5	TRBJ2-1	TGTGCCAGCAGTCCCCGACGGTCCGGGTTGGATGAGCAGTTCTTC	CASSPRRSGLDEQFF
.	.	TRBV28	TRBJ2-2	TGTGCCAGCAGTCTCCTGATAGCGGAATCCACCGGGGAGCTGTTTTTT	CASSLLIAESTGELFF
TRBD2	once	TRBV2	TRBJ2-7	TGTGCCAGCATTAGGGAGGGCTACGAGCAGTACTTC	CASIREGYEQYF
.	.	TRBV7-3	TRBJ1-2	TGTGCCAGCAGCTTAAGAGGTAGCCGGGGCTACACCTTC	CASSLRGSRGYTF
TRBD1	.	TRBV5-4	TRBJ1-1	TGTGCCAGCAGCTTGCCTGGGACAGGAAGTTTAAGGACTGAAGCTTTCTTT	CASSLPGTGSLRTEAFF
TRBD1	.	TRBV10-3	TRBJ1-2	TGTGCCATCAGCTGGGGACAGGCCTATGGCTACACCTTC	CAISWGQAYGYTF
TRBD1	.	TRBV6-5	TRBJ2-7	TGTGCCACCTCCGGAACAGGGGTCTACGAGCAGTACTTC	CATSGTGVYEQYF
TRBD2	.	TRBV2	TRBJ2-2	TGTGCCAGCAGCCCTCGGGAGGGGCGTGCCACCGGGGAGCTGTTTTTT	CASSPREGRATGELFF
TRBD1	.	TRBV4-2	TRBJ1-5	TGTGCCAGCAGCCAAGCCGGACAGGAGATGAATCAGCCCCAGCATTTT	CASSQAGQEMNQPQHF
TRBD2	.	TRBV5-1	TRBJ2-2	TGCGCCAGCAGCTTCGGACTAGCGCCCAACACCGGGGAGCTGTTTTTT	CASSFGLAPNTGELFF
.	.	TRBV28	TRBJ2-2	TGTGCCAGCAGTACGGGGTGGACCGGGGAGCTGTTTTTT	CASSTGWTGELFF
.	.	TRBV10-3	TRBJ2-3	TGTGCCATCAGTGAGTCGGGGCAGGGAATTAGCACAGATACGCAGTATTTT	CAISESGQGISTDTQYF
.	.	TRBV28	TRBJ1-4	TGTGCCAGCAGTTCCGTTAAGTCGGCTAATGAAAAACTGTTTTTT	CASSSVKSANEKLFF
.	few	TRBV28	TRBJ2-7	TGTGCCAGCAGAATTGACAGCTCCTACGAGCAGTACTTC	CASRIDSSYEQYF
.	.	TRBV24-1	TRBJ1-5	TGTGCCACCAGTGATGCCGGGATGAGTAGCAATCAGCCCCAGCATTTT	CATSDAGMSSNQPQHF
TRBD1	.	TRBV6-5	TRBJ1-1	TGTGCCAGCAAAGGACAGGCGGAGGCTTTCTTT	CASKGQAEAFF
TRBD2	.	TRBV15	TRBJ2-7	TGTGCCACCAGCAGAGCTCCGAGGACTAGCGGGGTCGAGCAGTACTTC	CATSRAPRTSGVEQYF
.	.	TRBV3-1/TRBV3-2	TRBJ2-3	TGTGCCAGCAGCCTAGGAGTTGCAGATACGCAGTATTTT	CASSLGVADTQYF
.	once	TRBV12-1	TRBJ1-5	TGTGCCAGCCGTCCGAGGTGTTGGAGCAATCAGCCCCAGCATTTT	CASRPRCWSNQPQHF
TRBD1	.	TRBV5-4	TRBJ1-4	TGTGCCAGCAGCCCTGGAGGGGGCCATGAAAAACTGTTTTTT	CASSPGGGHEKLFF
.	.	TRBV3-1/TRBV3-2	TRBJ1-3	TGTGCCAGCAGCTCTCGGCCGGGACAAACTGGAAACACCATATATTTT	CASSSRPGQTGNTIYF
.	.	TRBV19	TRBJ2-3	TGTGCCAGTAGTTCCACCCCCTCGGGTCCGCGGGGTACGCAGTATTTT	CASSSTPSGPRGTQYF
.	.	TRBV7-3	TRBJ2-7	TGTGCCAGCAGCTTTGGAGTAACCTACGAGCAGTACTTC	CASSFGVTYEQYF
TRBD1	.	TRBV7-2	TRBJ1-1	TGTGCCAGCAGCCCCAGGGGGCCGTTCATGAACACTGAAGCTTTCTTT	CASSPRGPFMNTEAFF
.	.	TRBV11-3	TRBJ2-1	TGTGCCAGCAGCCCCGGGCCGACTAGGAGGAGGCATGAGCAGTTCTTC	CASSPGPTRRRHEQFF
.	.	TRBV19	TRBJ1-4	TGTGCCAGTAGTACTCGACAGGCTTTAAATGAAAAACTGTTTTTT	CASSTRQALNEKLFF
TRBD2	.	TRBV29-1	TRBJ2-5	TGCAGCGTTCTTAGGGCGGGACTACAAAGGGAGACCCAGTACTTC	CSVLRAGLQRETQYF
.	.	TRBV7-9	TRBJ1-6	TGTGCCAGCAGCTTCAGTAATTCACCCCTCCACTTT	CASSFSNSPLHF
.	.	TRBV6-5	TRBJ1-3	TGTGCCAGCAGTTACTCCCAGGGGAGTATGGGAAACACCATATATTTT	CASSYSQGSMGNTIYF